The TCR beta chain under discussion was sequenced for a study of blood T cell repertoires in COVID-19. Study-level background: The United States, Italy and Spain provided the acute and convalescent COVID-19 samples. PBMCs, B-cell-depleted T cells, or T cells were the source of the cDNA or gDNA that made up the material.

CDR1 SGHRS and CDR2 YFSETQ come from the germline V gene. J was trimmed by 8 bases and V by 3 bases; bases with no gene match: 6. The CDR3 loop spans 13 amino acids. Original data processing: Counts of nucleated cells, estimated from reference gene primer amplification, were obtained. The table came from immunoSEQ multiplex PCR; TCRdb's copy has only in-frame clones and leaves some out. That table is the source of V, J and clone size, and D and trimming were worked out from the DNA. This sample carries approximately 440,000 clones, around 89% of them seen once, and the ten largest clones take over 9.5%.

J is TRBJ1-2 and V is TRBV5-1, with 8 bases lining up with TRBD1. Sequencing was done on a sample of peripheral blood. This clonotype was sampled from a woman aged 45 to 65 with COVID-19, enrolled during active disease. In nucleotides, the CDR3 is TGCGCCAGCAGCTCGGGACAGGCGGGGGGCTACACCTTC. Amino acids: CASSSGQAGGYTF.